This T cell receptor (beta chain) appears in the sequencing data of a study of cytomegalovirus exposure and HLA in healthy donors. In regard to this clone: The antigen is unknown.

The study ran its PCR with 60 Vbeta and 13 Jbeta primers. Sequencing used immunoSEQ multiplex PCR; TCRdb keeps in-frame clones, though not all of them. The repertoire holds more than 95,000 clones, with more than 65% as singletons. The CDR3 totals 15 residues. Germline trimming cut 7 bases from V and 1 base from J; bases unmatched to any gene: 7. Germline V CDR1 and CDR2: MNHEY, SMNVEV (reference sequence). Notes on the study in general: In a later analysis, specific HLA alleles were associated with 16,000 or so TCR beta sequences at a 0.05 false discovery rate.

The rearrangement joins TRBV27 to TRBJ1-1, with 9 nucleotides matching TRBD1. Sample: PBMCs. This receptor was taken from a woman aged 55-75 years in good health and CMV-seropositive. CDR3 loop: CASTTRGQGNTEAFF. DNA of the CDR3: TGTGCCAGCACCACTAGGGGACAGGGGAACACTGAAGCTTTCTTT.